A selection of T cell receptor beta chains follows, all from one sample in a study of blood T cell repertoires in COVID-19. The repertoire was sequenced with immunoSEQ multiplex PCR; TCRdb's copy has only in-frame clones and lacks some. The repertoire has some 240,000 clones, around 80% of them found once; the top ten carry over 1.2%. The source material was peripheral blood. These receptors came from a woman in her thirties or forties who had recovered from COVID-19. The conserved cysteine and the conserved F or W are not part of the CDR3 here. The D gene is left open where the match is weak. Size values are once, few and many counts, or a class for expanded clones, and some rows have none.

TRBV28	NA	TRBD1	TRBJ1-2	ASTAGQGADGYT
TRBV19	NA	TRBD1	TRBJ2-7	ASKDREHSYEQY
TRBV28	NA	TRBD2	TRBJ2-1	ASRGGGVTYNEQF
TRBV9	NA	NA	TRBJ2-1	ASSVLAGFYNEQF
TRBV7-2	NA	NA	TRBJ1-1	ASSLDLGAVGTEAF
TRBV18	NA	TRBD1	TRBJ2-1	ASSQGQGTYNEQF
TRBV12-3/TRBV12-4	NA	TRBD1	TRBJ2-1	ASSSETGNEQF
TRBV24-1	once	NA	TRBJ1-2	ATSDPSNYGYT
TRBV5-1	NA	NA	TRBJ1-2	ASSLIHQQGYT
TRBV6-6	NA	NA	TRBJ1-1	ASEDRQNTEAF
TRBV2	NA	NA	TRBJ1-1	ATQGNTEAF
TRBV6-2/TRBV6-3	once	TRBD1	TRBJ1-2	ASSDRDRGYT
TRBV19	NA	TRBD1	TRBJ2-3	ASSTTGEDTQY
TRBV5-1	NA	TRBD2	TRBJ2-3	ASSPLGSGVGDTQY
TRBV12-3/TRBV12-4	few	NA	TRBJ2-5	ASSLRETQY
TRBV19	once	TRBD1	TRBJ1-2	ASSATGNYGYT
TRBV10-3	NA	NA	TRBJ1-1	AISEVGRQDTEAF
TRBV7-9	NA	NA	TRBJ1-4	ASSLGEGNEKLF
TRBV30	NA	TRBD2	TRBJ2-5	AWNPGLAGGVQETQY
TRBV7-2	NA	NA	TRBJ2-3	ASSLATATDTQY
TRBV5-6	NA	TRBD1	TRBJ2-1	ASSPGTADNEQF
TRBV15	NA	TRBD2	TRBJ2-1	ATSRVFSGLVGGYNEQF
TRBV19	NA	TRBD2	TRBJ2-1	ASSIEAGGYNEQF
TRBV7-2	NA	NA	TRBJ1-5	ASSTQNNQPQH
TRBV6-1	NA	NA	TRBJ1-1	ASIFVAEAF